This is a list of T cell receptor beta chains from one sample in a study of shared clonotypes between healthy human individuals. Libraries were prepared by immunoSEQ multiplex PCR; TCRdb keeps only in-frame clonotypes and omits some of them. The sample has 2 million to 2.5 million clones; roughly 90% are singletons. The sequencing input was naive CD4+ T cells from PBMCs. The receptor set was obtained from a man younger than 35 in good health. Some clones in this sample may be carry-over from other donors' samples. Both conserved end residues are part of each CDR3. Fields, in order: clone size, D gene, V gene, J gene, CDR3 protein, CDR3 DNA. A D gene is named only where the DNA matches it firmly. The size field is filled for only some rows; it gives once, few, many or a size class.

few,NA,TRBV19,TRBJ1-1,CASSIYGSMNTEAFF,TGTGCCAGTAGTATCTACGGCAGCATGAACACTGAAGCTTTCTTT
NA,NA,TRBV4-3,TRBJ2-3,CASSQDLSGPGTDTQYF,TGCGCCAGCAGCCAAGACCTCTCCGGACCGGGGACAGATACGCAGTATTTT
NA,TRBD2,TRBV7-2,TRBJ2-3,CASSPERSGRGADTQYF,TGTGCCAGCAGCCCCGAGAGGAGCGGGAGAGGCGCAGATACGCAGTATTTT
NA,NA,TRBV15,TRBJ2-7,CATSRDEYGLSSYEQYF,TGTGCCACCAGCAGAGATGAGTACGGCCTGAGCTCCTACGAGCAGTACTTC
NA,NA,TRBV4-1,TRBJ1-4,CASSQVGLKVFF,TGCGCCAGCAGCCAAGTTGGTCTCAAGGTGTTTTTT
once,NA,TRBV5-1,TRBJ1-3,CASSLAGGVGGNTIYF,TGCGCCAGCAGCTTGGCCGGAGGGGTAGGAGGAAACACCATATATTTT
NA,TRBD2,TRBV25-1,TRBJ2-5,CASSEYRTSGTQETQYF,TGTGCCAGCAGTGAATATCGGACTAGCGGGACTCAAGAGACCCAGTACTTC
NA,NA,TRBV2,TRBJ2-5,CASSAVKETQYF,TGTGCCAGCAGTGCGGTTAAAGAGACCCAGTACTTC
NA,TRBD1,TRBV27,TRBJ2-3,CASSSPGQGFADTQYF,TGTGCCAGCAGTTCTCCGGGACAGGGTTTTGCAGATACGCAGTATTTT
NA,NA,TRBV5-1,TRBJ2-7,CASSPRGHPSNEQYF,TGCGCCAGCAGCCCCCGGGGCCACCCCTCGAACGAGCAGTACTTC
NA,NA,TRBV15,TRBJ2-7,CATAIGEVQYYEQYF,TGTGCCACAGCTATCGGGGAGGTTCAGTACTACGAGCAGTACTTC
NA,NA,TRBV15,TRBJ1-5,CATSRDRGQPQHF,TGTGCCACCAGCAGGGACAGAGGACAGCCCCAGCATTTT
NA,NA,TRBV4-2,TRBJ2-3,CASSQDPEAITSTDTQYF,TGTGCCAGCAGCCAAGATCCCGAGGCCATAACTAGCACAGATACGCAGTATTTT
NA,NA,TRBV7-9,TRBJ1-2,CASSLDRGARGYTF,TGTGCCAGCAGCTTAGATCGGGGGGCGCGTGGCTACACCTTC
NA,NA,TRBV15,TRBJ2-7,CATYEGRPHARPQKGGVYEQYF,TGTGCCACCTACGAGGGGCGTCCACACGCCCGCCCCCAGAAGGGGGGAGTGTACGAGCAGTACTTC
NA,NA,TRBV18,TRBJ1-1,CASSPPGHKSTEAFF,TGTGCCAGCTCCCCCCCGGGACACAAGTCCACTGAAGCTTTCTTT
NA,NA,TRBV10-1,TRBJ2-3,CASSVGTMDTQYF,TGCGCCAGCAGCGTAGGGACGATGGATACGCAGTATTTT
NA,NA,TRBV7-3,TRBJ1-1,CASSLTGGITEAFF,TGTGCCAGCAGCTTAACGGGAGGGATCACTGAAGCTTTCTTT
NA,NA,TRBV30,TRBJ1-2,CAWSPGQEAYGYTF,TGTGCCTGGAGCCCGGGGCAGGAAGCCTATGGCTACACCTTC
NA,NA,TRBV19,TRBJ1-5,CASSIGRLHQPQHF,TGTGCCAGTAGTATAGGCCGCCTCCATCAGCCCCAGCATTTT
NA,TRBD1,TRBV27,TRBJ1-2,CATAPPGGGYGYTF,TGTGCCACCGCTCCCCCAGGGGGTGGGTATGGCTACACCTTC
NA,TRBD1,TRBV6-1,TRBJ2-7,CASSQDRNYEQYF,TGTGCCAGCAGCCAGGACAGGAACTACGAGCAGTACTTC
once,TRBD2,TRBV4-3,TRBJ2-7,CASSRSPGLAGGISEQYF,TGCGCCAGCAGCCGCTCACCGGGACTAGCGGGAGGAATCTCCGAGCAGTACTTC
NA,NA,TRBV19,TRBJ2-3,CASSIDSGDTQYF,TGTGCCAGTAGTATAGATTCTGGGGATACGCAGTATTTT
NA,NA,TRBV5-1,TRBJ1-1,CASSLSGTGMNTEAFF,TGCGCCAGCAGTTTATCCGGGACGGGGATGAACACTGAAGCTTTCTTT
NA,TRBD2,TRBV18,TRBJ2-1,CASSLGLAGDHEQFF,TGTGCCAGCTCACTCGGACTAGCGGGAGATCATGAGCAGTTCTTC
NA,NA,TRBV9,TRBJ2-5,CASSVVASQETQYF,TGTGCCAGCAGCGTAGTGGCGAGTCAAGAGACCCAGTACTTC
NA,TRBD1,TRBV7-9,TRBJ1-2,CASSLGQGPGYTF,TGTGCCAGCAGCTTGGGACAGGGCCCCGGCTACACCTTC
few,NA,TRBV4-1,TRBJ1-4,CASSRMGTGISNEKLFF,TGCGCCAGCAGCCGAATGGGAACAGGGATTTCAAATGAAAAACTGTTTTTT
NA,NA,TRBV7-9,TRBJ1-2,CASSSGWGNEGNPNYGYTF,TGTGCCAGCAGCTCGGGGTGGGGAAATGAGGGGAATCCTAACTATGGCTACACCTTC
once,NA,TRBV5-5,TRBJ2-3,CASSPGTGRADTQYF,TGTGCCAGCAGCCCTGGAACAGGGAGGGCGGATACGCAGTATTTT
NA,NA,TRBV7-2,TRBJ2-7,CASSLVGPRTVQYF,TGTGCCAGCAGCTTAGTCGGGCCCCGAACGGTGCAGTACTTC
NA,TRBD2,TRBV4-3,TRBJ2-7,CASSQRASGNRLSGEQYF,TGCGCCAGCAGCCAGCGGGCTAGCGGGAATCGCCTCTCTGGCGAGCAGTACTTC
NA,TRBD2,TRBV7-2,TRBJ2-3,CASSLPGLSTDTQYF,TGTGCCAGCAGCTTACCGGGACTAAGCACAGATACGCAGTATTTT
NA,NA,TRBV9,TRBJ1-4,CASGPIGSSSEKLFF,TGTGCCAGCGGACCTATCGGGAGTTCCAGTGAAAAACTGTTTTTT
NA,NA,TRBV2,TRBJ1-2,CASSEAARGYTF,TGTGCCAGCAGTGAAGCGGCGAGGGGCTACACCTTC
NA,NA,TRBV19,TRBJ2-7,CASSPGGIGDEQYF,TGTGCCAGTAGCCCTGGGGGGATCGGTGACGAGCAGTACTTC
NA,NA,TRBV6-1,TRBJ2-1,CASSPSRGEPFF,TGTGCCAGCAGTCCGTCCAGAGGGGAACCGTTCTTC
NA,NA,TRBV27,TRBJ1-4,CASSALGGLGEKLFF,TGTGCCAGCAGTGCCTTGGGCGGGTTAGGTGAAAAACTGTTTTTT
NA,NA,TRBV11-3,TRBJ2-2,CASSSPLGELFF,TGTGCCAGCAGCTCCCCATTGGGGGAGCTGTTTTTT
once,NA,TRBV19,TRBJ2-6,CASRGIQSGANVLTF,TGTGCCAGTAGGGGGATTCAGTCTGGGGCCAACGTCCTGACTTTC
NA,NA,TRBV25-1,TRBJ2-7,CASMLSSGHYEQYF,TGTGCCAGCATGCTTTCCAGCGGACACTACGAGCAGTACTTC
NA,NA,TRBV7-3,TRBJ2-5,CASSLIGDAETQYF,TGTGCCAGCAGCTTAATCGGGGACGCAGAGACCCAGTACTTC
NA,NA,TRBV18,TRBJ2-5,CASSPPDVRQETQYF,TGTGCCAGCTCACCACCGGATGTCAGGCAAGAGACCCAGTACTTC
NA,NA,TRBV2,TRBJ2-5,CASSLTNGEAQYF,TGTGCCAGCAGCCTTACCAACGGGGAGGCCCAGTACTTC
once,TRBD2,TRBV28,TRBJ2-4,CASSPQGLAEGDIQYF,TGTGCCAGCAGCCCCCAAGGGCTAGCGGAAGGTGACATTCAGTACTTC
once,NA,TRBV19,TRBJ2-1,CASSIATGPFEQFF,TGTGCCAGTAGTATTGCTACAGGGCCTTTTGAGCAGTTCTTC
NA,TRBD1,TRBV28,TRBJ2-1,CASSPPPMTGNNEQFF,TGTGCCAGCAGTCCACCCCCGATGACAGGGAACAATGAGCAGTTCTTC
NA,NA,TRBV19,TRBJ2-7,CASSIDLVRTAYEQYF,TGTGCCAGTAGTATAGATCTTGTCAGGACGGCCTACGAGCAGTACTTC